This T cell receptor (beta chain) comes out of a study of blood T cell repertoires in COVID-19. Study details: Sites in the United States, Italy and Spain provided acute and convalescent COVID-19 samples. Sample material is recorded as cDNA or gDNA derived from T cells, B-cell-depleted T cells, or PBMCs.

Original processing methods: The authors estimated nucleated cell counts from reference gene primer amplification. Assay used: immunoSEQ multiplex PCR; TCRdb lists only in-frame clones, some missing. That table is the source of V, J and clone size, and D and trimming were worked out from the DNA. This table has about 140,000 clones, more than 75% appearing once. In the case of this clone: One end of the junction does not line up with germline, which may come from a read error. The same CDR3 arises from other DNA sequences in this sample as well.

The CDR3 is 13 residues long. CDR1 is ENHRY, CDR2 SYGVKD, per germline. The TCR was taken from a human donor with acute or convalescent COVID-19. The donor label of this sample is uncertain. Sequenced: peripheral blood. This chain joins TRBV10-3 and TRBJ1-2; D may be TRBD1 (6 bases). The CDR3: CAISGRGGYGYTF. The CDR3 nucleotides read TGCGCCATCAGTGGTAGAGGGGGATATGGCTACACCTTC.